Listed below are T cell receptor beta chains from one sample, sequenced in a study of cytomegalovirus exposure and HLA in healthy donors. The assay was immunoSEQ multiplex PCR, and TCRdb's table has in-frame clones only and misses some. The repertoire holds 130,000 or so clones, with roughly 87% as singletons. The sequenced sample was PBMCs. The receptors stem from a woman between 18 and 30 years old in good health and CMV-seronegative. Each CDR3 is given with its conserved first and last residue. D genes are given only for firm matches. Only some rows state a clone size, as once, few, many or a class for expanded clones.

>TRBV10-3|NA|TRBD1|TRBJ1-3
CAISEGDGQGASGNTIYF
TGTGCCATCAGTGAGGGGGACGGACAGGGGGCAAGTGGAAACACCATATATTTT
>TRBV13|once|NA|TRBJ1-5
CASSGGRVQPQHF
TGTGCCAGCAGCGGAGGGAGGGTTCAGCCCCAGCATTTT
>TRBV20-1|NA|NA|TRBJ2-7
CSALVYEQYF
TGCAGTGCCCTAGTCTACGAGCAGTACTTC
>TRBV7-7|NA|TRBD2|TRBJ2-1
CASSSGGGYEQFF
TGTGCTAGCAGCTCCGGGGGGGGCTATGAGCAGTTCTTC
>TRBV18|few|NA|TRBJ1-1
CASSPQTGSLNTEAFF
TGTGCCAGCTCCCCTCAAACAGGGAGTTTGAACACTGAAGCTTTCTTT
>TRBV20-1|NA|NA|TRBJ1-2
CSAGGPTGYTF
TGCAGTGCTGGCGGGCCGACGGGCTACACCTTC
>TRBV7-9|NA|NA|TRBJ2-5
CASSLPRQIQETQYF
TGTGCCAGCAGCTTACCTCGTCAGATTCAAGAGACCCAGTACTTC
>TRBV15|NA|NA|TRBJ1-1
CATSREPGHKSEAFF
TGTGCCACCAGCAGAGAACCGGGACACAAATCTGAAGCTTTCTTT
>TRBV7-2|once|NA|TRBJ2-5
CASSLQGGQETQYF
TGTGCCAGCAGCTTACAGGGGGGCCAAGAGACCCAGTACTTC
>TRBV2|once|NA|TRBJ1-6
CASTLTDSYNSPLHF
TGTGCCAGCACTCTGACAGACTCCTATAATTCACCCCTCCACTTT
>TRBV11-2|NA|NA|TRBJ2-1
CASSLGRGDYNEQFF
TGTGCCAGCAGCTTAGGGCGGGGAGACTACAATGAGCAGTTCTTC
>TRBV5-1|NA|NA|TRBJ2-7
CASSLGPWRLRAVQKQYF
TGCGCCAGCAGCTTGGGCCCGTGGAGACTACGAGCAGTACAGAAGCAGTACTTC
>TRBV19|NA|TRBD1|TRBJ2-3
CATAGTADTQYF
TGTGCCACCGCCGGGACAGCAGATACGCAGTATTTT
>TRBV5-6|NA|NA|TRBJ1-3
CASSLGGSGNTIYF
TGTGCCAGCAGCCTAGGAGGCTCTGGAAACACCATATATTTT
>TRBV9|NA|NA|TRBJ2-3
CASSVQTTSTDTQYF
TGTGCCAGCAGCGTACAGACAACTAGCACAGATACGCAGTATTTT
>TRBV11-3|NA|NA|TRBJ2-2
CASSFGPGELFF
TGTGCCAGCAGCTTCGGTCCCGGGGAGCTGTTTTTT
>TRBV7-8|NA|NA|TRBJ1-2
CASSLMTGYGYTF
TGTGCCAGCAGCTTAATGACGGGCTATGGCTACACCTTC
>TRBV11-3|NA|NA|TRBJ2-7
CASSPHPGGEQYF
TGTGCCAGCAGCCCCCATCCAGGCGGGGAGCAGTACTTC
>TRBV12-5|NA|TRBD1|TRBJ1-2
CASGFVPGQGQGGYTF
TGTGCTAGTGGTTTCGTCCCGGGACAGGGGCAAGGGGGCTACACCTTC
>TRBV10-2|NA|NA|TRBJ2-7
CASSDPFYEQYF
TGCGCCAGCAGTGACCCTTTCTACGAGCAGTACTTC
>TRBV2|NA|NA|TRBJ1-3
CASRATQGTGNTIYF
TGTGCCAGCAGAGCTACACAGGGAACTGGAAACACCATATATTTT
>TRBV2|NA|NA|TRBJ1-4
CASSESEKLFF
TGTGCCAGCAGTGAAAGCGAAAAACTGTTTTTT
>TRBV2|NA|NA|TRBJ2-5
CASRQEGETQYF
TGTGCCAGCAGACAGGAGGGGGAGACCCAGTACTTC
>TRBV5-8|NA|TRBD1|TRBJ1-4
CASSFGTASLGEKLFF
TGTGCCAGCAGCTTTGGGACAGCCAGTTTGGGGGAAAAACTGTTTTTT
>TRBV29-1|NA|NA|TRBJ1-1
CSVGDRNTEAFF
TGCAGCGTCGGCGACAGGAACACTGAAGCTTTCTTT
>TRBV27|NA|TRBD1|TRBJ1-1
CVSLPIHRGIRLNTEAFF
TGTGTCAGTCTACCGATTCACAGGGGAATACGATTGAACACTGAAGCTTTCTTT
>TRBV11-2|NA|NA|TRBJ2-1
CASSLGAQNEQFF
TGTGCCAGCAGCTTAGGGGCCCAAAATGAGCAGTTCTTC
>TRBV27|NA|NA|TRBJ2-2
CASSFRYTGELFF
TGTGCCAGCAGTTTCCGGTACACCGGGGAGCTGTTTTTT
>TRBV5-1|NA|TRBD2|TRBJ2-3
CASSLTGGRDTQYF
TGCGCCAGCAGCTTGACGGGGGGGAGAGATACGCAGTATTTT
>TRBV5-1|once|NA|TRBJ1-2
CASSTVYGENYGYTF
TGCGCCAGCAGCACCGTTTATGGAGAAAACTATGGCTACACCTTC
>TRBV7-8|NA|NA|TRBJ1-2
CASSLGFFWSGYTF
TGTGCCAGCAGCTTAGGTTTTTTTTGGAGCGGCTACACCTTC
>TRBV5-8|NA|NA|TRBJ2-5
CASSLDRTHRETQYF
TGTGCCAGCAGCTTGGACAGGACGCATAGGGAGACCCAGTACTTC
>TRBV12-5|NA|TRBD1|TRBJ2-2
CASGLQGATGELFF
TGTGCTAGTGGTTTGCAGGGGGCAACCGGGGAGCTGTTTTTT
>TRBV19|NA|NA|TRBJ1-5
CASTETDFNQPQHF
TGTGCCAGTACGGAGACAGATTTCAATCAGCCCCAGCATTTT
>TRBV10-1|once|TRBD1|TRBJ1-1
CASRAGTGDTEAFF
TGCGCCAGCAGGGCCGGGACAGGGGACACTGAAGCTTTCTTT
>TRBV27|NA|NA|TRBJ2-7
CASSYKGNYEQYF
TGTGCCAGCAGTTATAAGGGGAACTACGAGCAGTACTTC
>TRBV10-1|NA|NA|TRBJ1-2
CASSRATDSPHTF
TGCGCCAGCTCCCGAGCGACCGACAGCCCGCACACCTTC